The T cell receptor (beta chain) under discussion was sequenced for a study of T cell repertoires in cytomegalovirus infection. About the research overall: As its CMV epitopes, the study selected recently identified HLA-C-restricted and well-studied HLA-B-restricted targets.

Germline V CDR1 and CDR2: MNHEY, SMNVEV (reference sequence). With 3 bases removed from V and 3 bases from J, the gap between germline ends came to 9 bases. The CDR3 consists of 13 residues. Concerning this clonotype: Its antigen is currently unknown.

TCRdb re-called the reads with MiXCR, one entry per CDR3 protein. The sample includes 140,000 to 150,000 distinct CDR3 sequences, about 31% of them seen just once. Source: CD8+ T cells from cultured PBMCs, taken from culture after CMV antigen stimulation. This clonotype originated in a human donor in good health (CMV status not recorded). Some clones in this sample may be carry-over from other donors' samples. J is TRBJ2-7 and V is TRBV27, with TRBD1 as a possible D gene (5 bases). CDR3 protein: CASSFFQGYEQYF. As DNA, the CDR3 is TGTGCCAGCAGTTTTTTTCAGGGCTACGAGCAGTACTTC.